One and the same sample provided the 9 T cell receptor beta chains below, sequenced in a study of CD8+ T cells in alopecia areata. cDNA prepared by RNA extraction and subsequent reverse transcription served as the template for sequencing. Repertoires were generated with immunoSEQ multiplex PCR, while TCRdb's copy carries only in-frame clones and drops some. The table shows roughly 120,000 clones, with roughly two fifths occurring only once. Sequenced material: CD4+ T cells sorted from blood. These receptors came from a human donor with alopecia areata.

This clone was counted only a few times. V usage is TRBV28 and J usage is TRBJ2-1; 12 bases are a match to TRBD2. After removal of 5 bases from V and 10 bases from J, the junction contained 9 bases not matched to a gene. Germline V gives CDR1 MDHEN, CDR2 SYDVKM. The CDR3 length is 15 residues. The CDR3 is CASSPRLAGVGEQFF. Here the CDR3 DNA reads TGTGCCAGCAGTCCCCGACTAGCGGGAGTAGGGGAGCAGTTCTTC.

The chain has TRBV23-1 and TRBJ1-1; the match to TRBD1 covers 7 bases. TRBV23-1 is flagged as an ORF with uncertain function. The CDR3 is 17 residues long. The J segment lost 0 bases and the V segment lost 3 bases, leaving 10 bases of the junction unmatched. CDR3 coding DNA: TGCGCCAGCAGTCAGTGTTTGTCAGGGGGTATGAACACTGAAGCTTTCTTT. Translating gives CASSQCLSGGMNTEAFF.

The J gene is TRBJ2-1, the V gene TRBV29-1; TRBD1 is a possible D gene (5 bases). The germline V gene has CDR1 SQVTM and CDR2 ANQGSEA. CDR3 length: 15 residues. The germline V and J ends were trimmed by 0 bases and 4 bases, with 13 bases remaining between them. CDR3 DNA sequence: TGCAGCGTTGAAGATCCAAGGGGTCATTACAATGAGCAGTTCTTC. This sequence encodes CSVEDPRGHYNEQFF.

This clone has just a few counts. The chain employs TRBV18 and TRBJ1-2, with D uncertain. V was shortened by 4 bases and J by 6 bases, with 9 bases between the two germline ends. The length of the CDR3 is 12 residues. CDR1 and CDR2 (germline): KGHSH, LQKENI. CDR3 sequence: CASSRAGDGYTF. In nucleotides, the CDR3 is TGTGCCAGCTCACGGGCAGGCGATGGCTACACCTTC.

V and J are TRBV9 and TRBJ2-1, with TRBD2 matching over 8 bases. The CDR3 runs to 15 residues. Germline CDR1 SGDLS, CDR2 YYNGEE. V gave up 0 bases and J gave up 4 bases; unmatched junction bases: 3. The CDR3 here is CASSVVASGYNEQFF. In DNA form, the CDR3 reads TGTGCCAGCAGCGTAGTTGCTAGCGGGTACAATGAGCAGTTCTTC.

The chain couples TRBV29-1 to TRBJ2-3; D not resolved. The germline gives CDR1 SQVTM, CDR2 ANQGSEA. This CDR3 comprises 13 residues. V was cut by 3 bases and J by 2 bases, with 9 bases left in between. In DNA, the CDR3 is TGCAGCGTTGAGGGCAGGTACACAGATACGCAGTATTTT. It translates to CSVEGRYTDTQYF.

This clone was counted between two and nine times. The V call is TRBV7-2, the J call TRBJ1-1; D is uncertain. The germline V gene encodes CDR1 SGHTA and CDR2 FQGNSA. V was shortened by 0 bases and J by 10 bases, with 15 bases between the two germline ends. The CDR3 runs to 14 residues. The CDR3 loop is CASSLARASSGAFF. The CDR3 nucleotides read TGTGCCAGCAGCTTAGCGAGGGCGTCCAGCGGAGCTTTCTTT.

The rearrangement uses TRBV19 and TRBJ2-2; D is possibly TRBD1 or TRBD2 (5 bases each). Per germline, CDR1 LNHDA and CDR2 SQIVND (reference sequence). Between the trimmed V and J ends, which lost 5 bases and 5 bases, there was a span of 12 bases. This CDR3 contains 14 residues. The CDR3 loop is CASSRDHRTGELFF. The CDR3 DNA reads TGTGCCAGTAGTCGGGACCACAGGACCGGGGAGCTGTTTTTT.

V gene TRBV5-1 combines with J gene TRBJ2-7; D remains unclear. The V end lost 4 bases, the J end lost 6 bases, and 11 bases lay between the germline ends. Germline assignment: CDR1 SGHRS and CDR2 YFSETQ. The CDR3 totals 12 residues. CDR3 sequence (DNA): TGCGCCAGCAGCAGGGAAAGGCGCGAGCAGTACTTC. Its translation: CASSRERREQYF.